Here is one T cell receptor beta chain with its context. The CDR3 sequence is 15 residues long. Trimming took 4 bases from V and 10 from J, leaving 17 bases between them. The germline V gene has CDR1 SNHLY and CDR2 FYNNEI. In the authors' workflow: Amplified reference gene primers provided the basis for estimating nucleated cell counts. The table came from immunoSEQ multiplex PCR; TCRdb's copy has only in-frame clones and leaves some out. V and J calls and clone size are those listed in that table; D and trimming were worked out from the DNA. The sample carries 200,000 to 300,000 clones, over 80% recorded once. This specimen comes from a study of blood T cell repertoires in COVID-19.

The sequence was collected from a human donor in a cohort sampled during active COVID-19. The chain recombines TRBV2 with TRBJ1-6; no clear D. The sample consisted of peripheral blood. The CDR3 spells CASSGNRVSSSPLHF. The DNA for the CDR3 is TGTGCCAGCAGTGGCAATCGGGTGTCAAGCTCACCCCTCCACTTT. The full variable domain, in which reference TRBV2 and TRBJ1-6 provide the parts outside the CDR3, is EPEVTQTPSHQVTQMGQEVILRCVPISNHLYFYWYRQILGQKVEFLVSFYNNEISEKSEIFDDQFSVERPDGSNFTLKIRSTKLEDSAMYFCASSGNRVSSSPLHFGNGTRLTVT.